These T cell receptor beta chains were read from a single sample in a study of Graves' ophthalmopathy and Graves' hyperthyroidism. Using its own MiXCR run on the multiplex PCR reads, TCRdb lists one record per CDR3 protein. The sample contains almost 400,000 distinct CDR3 sequences, about a sixth of which appear only once. Sequenced material: peripheral blood. These receptors all stem from a young woman with Graves' ophthalmopathy. Each CDR3 is given with its conserved first and last residue. Each record gives: CDR3 protein, V gene, D gene, J gene, clone size. The D gene is left open where the match is weak. Some rows mark clone size as missing; the rest say once, few, many or name a class of expanded clone.

CDR3 protein: CASWGPTGNQPQHF; V gene: TRBV2; D gene: NA; J gene: TRBJ1-5; clone size: NA
CDR3 protein: CASSFWTSGNTIYF; V gene: TRBV28; D gene: NA; J gene: TRBJ1-3; clone size: many
CDR3 protein: CASKDRSGTGELFF; V gene: TRBV6-2/TRBV6-3; D gene: NA; J gene: TRBJ2-2; clone size: many
CDR3 protein: CATSDRNQPQHF; V gene: TRBV24-1; D gene: NA; J gene: TRBJ1-5; clone size: many
CDR3 protein: CASTTTWGTEAFF; V gene: TRBV6-1; D gene: NA; J gene: TRBJ1-1; clone size: NA
CDR3 protein: CASMGIGTSENYEQYF; V gene: TRBV27; D gene: TRBD2; J gene: TRBJ2-7; clone size: many
CDR3 protein: CASSYEVRGHEQYF; V gene: TRBV6-2/TRBV6-3; D gene: TRBD1; J gene: TRBJ2-7; clone size: many
CDR3 protein: CASSTSMEPGTQETQYF; V gene: TRBV7-9; D gene: NA; J gene: TRBJ2-5; clone size: many
CDR3 protein: CAWDPGQGGNYGYTF; V gene: TRBV30; D gene: TRBD1; J gene: TRBJ1-2; clone size: many
CDR3 protein: CASSRLLVNTEAFF; V gene: TRBV28; D gene: NA; J gene: TRBJ1-1; clone size: NA
CDR3 protein: CASSLGQGLTDEQYF; V gene: TRBV5-1; D gene: NA; J gene: TRBJ2-7; clone size: many
CDR3 protein: CASSFSDRLGNTIYF; V gene: TRBV5-1; D gene: TRBD1; J gene: TRBJ1-3; clone size: many
CDR3 protein: CASSSWALNTGELFF; V gene: TRBV27; D gene: NA; J gene: TRBJ2-2; clone size: many
CDR3 protein: CASRPRGQGWRETQYF; V gene: TRBV6-1; D gene: TRBD1; J gene: TRBJ2-5; clone size: many
CDR3 protein: CASSFGDRGSEQYF; V gene: TRBV12-3/TRBV12-4; D gene: TRBD1; J gene: TRBJ2-7; clone size: NA
CDR3 protein: CASSPRGRGNTIYF; V gene: TRBV3-1; D gene: NA; J gene: TRBJ1-3; clone size: many
CDR3 protein: CASSQGDGKNIQYF; V gene: TRBV4-1; D gene: NA; J gene: TRBJ2-4; clone size: many
CDR3 protein: CASSNPRTGTQYQETQYF; V gene: TRBV19; D gene: NA; J gene: TRBJ2-5; clone size: many
CDR3 protein: CASRQGKYNQPQHF; V gene: TRBV6-5; D gene: TRBD1; J gene: TRBJ1-5; clone size: many
CDR3 protein: CAWSPLGTYSNQPQHF; V gene: TRBV30; D gene: NA; J gene: TRBJ1-5; clone size: many
CDR3 protein: CSVEGPGGMNTEAFF; V gene: TRBV29-1; D gene: NA; J gene: TRBJ1-1; clone size: many
CDR3 protein: CSAPTGRALGGNTIYF; V gene: TRBV20-1; D gene: NA; J gene: TRBJ1-3; clone size: many
CDR3 protein: CASSQTRQSGELFF; V gene: TRBV7-3; D gene: NA; J gene: TRBJ2-2; clone size: many
CDR3 protein: CASSFEATGNTIYF; V gene: TRBV7-2; D gene: NA; J gene: TRBJ1-3; clone size: many
CDR3 protein: CASSWGERETQYF; V gene: TRBV27; D gene: NA; J gene: TRBJ2-5; clone size: many
CDR3 protein: CAWGDQETQYF; V gene: TRBV12-3/TRBV12-4; D gene: NA; J gene: TRBJ2-5; clone size: many